This TCR beta chain originates from a study of CD8+CD57+ T cells in acquired aplastic anemia. Patients who underwent sequencing had shown CD8+CD57+ cell expansion by flow cytometry. Genomic DNA templated the TCR beta VDJ and CDR3 profiling. TCRdb reanalysed the reads using MiXCR and keeps one entry per CDR3 protein. The data contain approximately 260,000 distinct CDR3 sequences, 82% of them singletons. The V gene's germline CDR1 is SGHTA and CDR2 FQGNSA. The CDR3 has 17 residues. Trimming pared 6 bases from V and 7 bases from J, leaving 26 bases between. The sample comprised sorted CD4+, CD8+, or CD8+CD57+ T cells (not recorded which) from PBMCs. This sequence was found in a human donor with aplastic anemia. The chain uses TRBV7-2 and TRBJ2-3; D perhaps matches TRBD2 (5 bases). The CDR3 nucleotides read TGTGCCAGCAGTGTTACGGGGATCCAGGAGCAGTTCTATACGCAGTATTTT. Amino acid sequence: CASSVTGIQEQFYTQYF.